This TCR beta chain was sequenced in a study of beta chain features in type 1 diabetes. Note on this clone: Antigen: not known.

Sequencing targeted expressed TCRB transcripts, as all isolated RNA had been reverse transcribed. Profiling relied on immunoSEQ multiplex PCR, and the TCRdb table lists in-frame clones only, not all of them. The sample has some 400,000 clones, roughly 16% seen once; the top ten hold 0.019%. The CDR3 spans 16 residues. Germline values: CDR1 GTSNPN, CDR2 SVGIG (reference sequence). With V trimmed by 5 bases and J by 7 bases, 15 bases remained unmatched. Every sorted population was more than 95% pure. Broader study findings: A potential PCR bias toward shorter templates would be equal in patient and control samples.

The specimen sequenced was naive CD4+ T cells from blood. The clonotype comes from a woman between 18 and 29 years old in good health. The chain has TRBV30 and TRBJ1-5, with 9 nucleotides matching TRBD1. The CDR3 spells CAWGLSRTGDRQPQHF. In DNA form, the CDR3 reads TGTGCCTGGGGCCTATCCCGGACAGGGGATAGGCAGCCCCAGCATTTT.